The source of this TCR beta chain is a study of beta chain features in type 1 diabetes. Study observations and caveats: Type 1 diabetes patients had TCRB CDR3s that were shorter (moderately but significantly so) in all four CD4+ subsets. Among patients, naive, central memory and Treg TCRB repertoires appeared more similar than among healthy donors. High-TCR-expressing cells could be over-represented by cDNA sequencing.

CD4+ naive, central memory, regulatory and stem cell-like memory cells were sorted via CD45RO/CCR7/CD25/CD127/CD95/CD27. In its sample, this clone was seen a few times. As yet, its antigen is unknown. The whole isolated RNA underwent reverse transcription, so sequencing captured expressed TCRB transcripts. Clones were read by immunoSEQ multiplex PCR, and TCRdb kept only the in-frame ones, dropping some. The table shows about 700,000 clones, with around 15% occurring only once. Germline assignment: CDR1 SGHRS and CDR2 YFSETQ. Trimming at V came to 4 bases and at J to 1 base, leaving 4 bases not matched to a gene. The CDR3 length is 15 residues.

The gene calls are TRBV5-1 and TRBJ2-5; 10 bases match TRBD1. Sequencing input: naive CD4+ T cells from blood. This TCR came from a young man with type 1 diabetes. CDR3 bases: TGCGCCAGCAGCGTGACAGGGGGCTCCCAAGAGACCCAGTACTTC. Encoded protein: CASSVTGGSQETQYF.